These 4 T cell receptor beta chains were all obtained from the same sample, sequenced in a study of CD8 T cells in Susac syndrome. RNA, at about 0.45 to 1 ug, was reverse transcribed with random hexamers. MiXCR, applied by TCRdb to the immunoSEQ multiplex PCR reads, yields one record per CDR3 protein. This table holds roughly 200,000 distinct CDR3 sequences, about 95% found once. The sample consisted of CD4+ T cells from PBMCs. Receptors were obtained from a human donor in good health.

This chain connects TRBV20-1 to TRBJ2-3; possible D gene TRBD1, 5 bases. Per the germline V gene, CDR1 is DFQATT and CDR2 is SNEGSKA (reference sequence). The CDR3 sequence is 12 residues long. V was clipped by 3 bases and J by 7 bases, with 11 bases between them. The CDR3, as DNA: TGCAGTGCTAGGAGGTACAGGAATACGCAGTATTTT. The encoded protein is CSARRYRNTQYF.

The CDR3 coding sequence is TGTGCCAGCAGCCACCTGACAGGTTCCTCCACAGATACGCAGTATTTT. It yields the protein CASSHLTGSSTDTQYF. The chain uses TRBV14 and TRBJ2-3; possibly TRBD1 for D (6 bases). With 3 bases removed from V and 2 bases from J, the gap between germline ends came to 15 bases. The CDR3 totals 16 residues. In germline, CDR1 is SGHDN, CDR2 FVKESK.

The chain employs TRBV20-1 and TRBJ2-7; D gene ambiguous. Germline V gene sequence: CDR1 DFQATT, CDR2 SNEGSKA (reference sequence). There are 14 residues in the CDR3. V lost 5 bases, J lost 3 bases, and 17 bases lay in between. Written as DNA, the CDR3 is TGCAGTGCTCGACGAACGGGCTCCCTCTACGAGCAGTACTTC. Translated, it gives CSARRTGSLYEQYF.

This clonotype occurred once. An end of the junction does not agree with germline; a read error may underlie this. The chain uses TRBV7-6 and TRBJ2-7; 11 bases match TRBD2. This CDR3 comprises 14 residues. Germline loops: CDR1 SGHVS, CDR2 FNYEAQ. The CDR3 sequence: CASSLAGGVYEQYF. The CDR3 DNA reads as TGTGCCAGCAGCCTAGCGGGAGGCGTCTACGAGCAGTACTTC.